This T cell receptor (beta chain) was observed in a study of CD8 T cells in ankylosing spondylitis (dated by TCRdb to between 2016 and 2019). In terms of the full investigation: The study set out to find disease-linked TCR variants by profiling T cell receptor beta repertoires in ankylosing spondylitis patients and healthy donors. The whole study cohort included over 85 healthy donors and 25 ankylosing spondylitis patients. Peripheral blood samples were taken, and synovial fluid was additionally collected from ankylosing spondylitis patients.

Sequenced on an Illumina HiSeq 2500. Quantitative 5'-RACE with molecular barcodes was the method used to prepare the TCR beta libraries. The published analysis was carried out like this. To identify disease-linked TCR variants, a new computational method was used, one built on a probabilistic model of VDJ rearrangement. The public reads were quality trimmed at Q25 with fastp and then assembled into clones with MiXCR by TCRdb, keeping productive beta chains. Rows with one shared CDR3 protein collapse into an entry with the most common genes and DNA. Here the V and J calls rest on TCRdb's processing, not on the authors' analysis. Within this sample are some 150,000 distinct CDR3 sequences, with 40% to 50% of them counted one time only. Of the sample, approximately 16% is held by the ten largest clones. Study-wide conclusions, independent of this receptor: Significant enrichment of the disease-linked clones was reported in matched synovial fluid samples from ankylosing spondylitis patients. Some motif variants were previously reported in synovial fluid and blood of reactive arthritis patients, suggesting common disease-initiation mechanisms. In peripheral blood, the disease-linked clones were found at relatively low frequencies and had a CD8+ phenotype. A TCR beta motif of roughly 8 highly homologous amino acid variants appeared characteristic of blood from ankylosing spondylitis patients.

On this clonotype: No cognate antigen has been identified for it. Per-base qualities were not stored, and no clone one base away is much larger.

Synovial fluid samples were paired with blood samples taken from the same ankylosing spondylitis patients. V and J are trimmed by 5 bases and 7 bases, and the gene matches miss 10 bases of the junction. CDR1 and CDR2, per the germline V gene, are MNHNS and SASEGT. From cysteine to phenylalanine, the CDR3 is 15 amino acids long. Here the CDR3 DNA is all that survives: 45 bases in frame from base 1. The sequence derives from a male donor with ankylosing spondylitis. The chain is assembled from TRBV6-1 and TRBJ2-7, with 11 bases matching TRBD1. Material: synovial fluid, either unsorted or a sorted T cell fraction (not recorded which). The sequence in DNA is TGTGCCAGCAGTCAAATCGGGACAGGGGGTCCTGAGCAGTACTTC. The translation is CASSQIGTGGPEQYF.